This is a list of T cell receptor beta chains from one sample in a study of beta chain features in type 1 diabetes. Here immunoSEQ multiplex PCR was the method, and the copy in TCRdb shows in-frame clones only, minus some. The table has 250,000 to 300,000 clones, roughly an eighth seen once. Sequencing was carried out using naive CD4+ T cells from blood. The receptor source for this set is a man aged 30-40 years with type 1 diabetes. Each CDR3 is given with its conserved first and last residue. A D gene is named only where the DNA matches it firmly. Clone size appears in some rows only: once, few, many, or a class for an expanded clone.

CASTTRTGGNEQFF	TGTGCCAGCACCACACGGACAGGGGGCAATGAGCAGTTCTTC	TRBV2	TRBJ2-1	.	TRBD1
CASSHGTAYEQYF	TGTGCCAGCAGCCACGGGACAGCATACGAGCAGTACTTC	TRBV28	TRBJ2-7	few	TRBD1
CASSLSFEVAGNEQFF	TGTGCCAGCAGTCTCAGTTTCGAGGTAGCAGGGAATGAGCAGTTCTTC	TRBV27	TRBJ2-1	.	.
CASSGPGLNPGNTQYF	TGTGCCAGCAGCGGACCGGGACTAAACCCCGGCAATACGCAGTATTTT	TRBV21-1	TRBJ2-3	.	.
CAWSVTGYGYTF	TGTGCCTGGAGTGTGACAGGGTATGGCTACACCTTC	TRBV30	TRBJ1-2	.	TRBD1
CASSEPSPRTGKAAFF	TGTGCCAGCAGTGAGCCTAGCCCTCGGACAGGCAAAGCAGCTTTCTTT	TRBV2	TRBJ1-1	.	TRBD1
CASSQASDNEQFF	TGTGCCAGCAGCCAGGCGTCAGACAATGAGCAGTTCTTC	TRBV7-3	TRBJ2-1	few	.
CSATGQLNTEAFF	TGCAGCGCCACCGGACAGCTGAACACTGAAGCTTTCTTT	TRBV29-1	TRBJ1-1	few	.
CASSLYGGTEAFF	TGTGCCAGCAGCTTATACGGAGGCACTGAAGCTTTCTTT	TRBV7-3	TRBJ1-1	few	.
CASSQDWLAGESEQYF	TGCGCCAGCAGCCAAGATTGGCTAGCGGGAGAGAGTGAGCAGTACTTC	TRBV4-3	TRBJ2-7	few	TRBD2
CASSIEDWPQHF	TGTGCCAGTAGTATTGAGGATTGGCCCCAGCATTTT	TRBV19	TRBJ1-5	few	.
CASSSRGAGAYEQYF	TGTGCCAGCAGTTCGCGAGGAGCGGGAGCCTACGAGCAGTACTTC	TRBV27	TRBJ2-7	few	TRBD2
CASSPRDRGRGTQYF	TGTGCCAGCAGCCCCCGGGACAGGGGGCGCGGGACCCAGTACTTC	TRBV7-6	TRBJ2-5	.	TRBD1
CASRTPGHSSYEQYF	TGTGCCAGCAGGACACCGGGACATAGCTCCTACGAGCAGTACTTC	TRBV7-2	TRBJ2-7	.	.
CASSTTGTGAGGYTF	TGTGCCAGCAGTACCACCGGGACAGGTGCTGGAGGCTACACCTTC	TRBV2	TRBJ1-2	few	TRBD1
CASRLRLAGNTGELFF	TGTGCCAGCAGGTTACGACTAGCGGGAAACACCGGGGAGCTGTTTTTT	TRBV28	TRBJ2-2	few	TRBD2
CAWGSQAVLAEQYF	TGTGCCTGGGGGTCTCAAGCGGTCCTGGCCGAGCAGTACTTC	TRBV30	TRBJ2-7	few	.
CASSHRNGANVLTF	TGTGCCAGCAGCCACAGGAATGGGGCCAACGTCCTGACTTTC	TRBV7-2	TRBJ2-6	.	.
CASSPGSGAGTEAFF	TGTGCCAGCAGTCCCGGTTCAGGGGCGGGCACTGAAGCTTTCTTT	TRBV2	TRBJ1-1	few	.
CAISESGQAYEQYF	TGTGCCATCAGTGAGTCGGGGCAGGCCTACGAGCAGTACTTC	TRBV10-3	TRBJ2-7	.	.
CASSEGTGDLEQYF	TGTGCCAGCAGTGAAGGAACAGGGGATCTCGAGCAGTACTTC	TRBV2	TRBJ2-7	few	TRBD1
CSATSGSQYF	TGCAGTGCTACCAGCGGGAGCCAGTACTTC	TRBV20-1	TRBJ2-7	few	TRBD2
CASRADGSTQYF	TGTGCCAGCAGAGCGGATGGATCCACGCAGTATTTT	TRBV6-1	TRBJ2-3	few	.
CASSPSGDTDTQYF	TGTGCCAGCAGCCCCTCGGGGGATACAGATACGCAGTATTTT	TRBV9	TRBJ2-3	.	.
CATSRDRREQQFF	TGTGCCACCAGCAGAGATAGGCGGGAGCAGCAGTTCTTC	TRBV15	TRBJ2-1	few	TRBD2
CASSLAIQSYEQYF	TGTGCCAGCAGTTTGGCCATACAATCCTACGAGCAGTACTTC	TRBV28	TRBJ2-7	.	.
CASSTGFLQNEQFF	TGTGCCAGCAGCACCGGGTTCCTTCAAAATGAGCAGTTCTTC	TRBV28	TRBJ2-1	.	.
CASSLFDLGDIQYF	TGCGCCAGCAGCTTGTTCGACCTGGGAGACATTCAGTACTTC	TRBV5-1	TRBJ2-4	few	.
CSAWATEAFF	TGCAGTGCTTGGGCCACTGAAGCTTTCTTT	TRBV20-1	TRBJ1-1	.	.
CSVLDGGSYEQYF	TGCAGCGTCCTGGATGGAGGCTCCTACGAGCAGTACTTC	TRBV29-1	TRBJ2-7	few	.
CASSFSGTAYNEQFF	TGTGCCAGCAGCTTTTCTGGGACAGCCTACAATGAGCAGTTCTTC	TRBV7-3	TRBJ2-1	.	TRBD1
CASSLDGGWSTEAFF	TGTGCCAGCAGCTTGGACGGGGGTTGGTCGACTGAAGCTTTCTTT	TRBV5-6	TRBJ1-1	.	.
CASSLGRWNTEAFF	TGTGCCAGCAGTTTAGGTCGGTGGAACACTGAAGCTTTCTTT	TRBV28	TRBJ1-1	.	.
CATTELPMSSGNTIYF	TGTGCCACCACGGAACTACCGATGAGCTCTGGAAACACCATATATTTT	TRBV7-8	TRBJ1-3	.	.
CASSPFGGQTYEQYF	TGTGCCAGCAGTCCATTTGGGGGACAGACCTACGAGCAGTACTTC	TRBV27	TRBJ2-7	.	TRBD1
CSALDTTYNEQFF	TGCAGCGCCTTGGACACTACCTACAATGAGCAGTTCTTC	TRBV29-1	TRBJ2-1	once	.
CASSEGSGRGGEQFF	TGTGCCAGCAGTGAGGGTAGCGGGAGGGGGGGTGAGCAGTTCTTC	TRBV25-1	TRBJ2-1	few	TRBD2
CASSELPLAGEQFF	TGTGCCAGCAGCGAACTTCCTTTAGCGGGAGAGCAGTTCTTC	TRBV9	TRBJ2-1	few	TRBD2
CASSLGATGAGSYGYTF	TGCGCCAGCAGCTTGGGGGCGACAGGGGCCGGTAGCTATGGCTACACCTTC	TRBV5-1	TRBJ1-2	few	TRBD1
CATSREGGTNEKLFF	TGTGCCACCAGCAGAGAAGGAGGAACCAATGAAAAACTGTTTTTT	TRBV15	TRBJ1-4	few	.
CASRQITNEKLFF	TGTGCCAGCAGGCAGATAACTAATGAAAAACTGTTTTTT	TRBV6-5	TRBJ1-4	.	.
CASSTVGQGAYEQYF	TGTGCCAGCAGCACCGTTGGACAGGGGGCCTACGAGCAGTACTTC	TRBV27	TRBJ2-7	few	TRBD1